The source of this TCR beta chain is a study of cytomegalovirus exposure and HLA in healthy donors. Study-level points and caveats: An ancestry cluster, one associated with Asian ancestry, reportedly showed fewer N-insertions than the roughly 670-donor mean in a later analysis.

A word on this clone: The antigen is undetermined.

Germline trimming cut 5 bases from V and 3 bases from J; bases unmatched to any gene: 11. Germline assignment: CDR1 SEHNR and CDR2 FQNEAQ (reference sequence). The CDR3 runs 17 residues. Vbeta (60) and Jbeta (13) primers were used in the PCR. Method: immunoSEQ multiplex PCR; TCRdb's copy keeps in-frame clones and lacks some. The sample has 150,000 to 200,000 clones, about 70% seen once. This rearrangement joins TRBV7-9 to TRBJ2-1, with 9 positions matching TRBD2. Input material: PBMCs. This receptor was obtained from a young woman in good health and CMV-seropositive. CDR3 region: CASSKQLLAGDYNEQFF. CDR3 in DNA: TGTGCCAGCAGCAAACAACTCTTAGCGGGAGACTACAATGAGCAGTTCTTC.